The 18 T cell receptor beta chains in this list originate from one sample, sequenced in a study of cytomegalovirus exposure and HLA in healthy donors. The PCR employed 60 Vbeta primers together with 13 Jbeta primers. Clones were read by immunoSEQ multiplex PCR, and TCRdb kept only the in-frame ones, dropping some. Among 150,000 to 200,000 clones listed, more than 65% were seen once. The specimen sequenced was PBMCs. The receptors were sampled from a female donor in good health and CMV-seronegative.

This chain links TRBV28 with TRBJ2-3, with TRBD1 matching over 7 bases. Matching the DNA end better, TRBJ2-5 makes the J call doubtful. The CDR3 length is 15 residues. Per germline, CDR1 MDHEN and CDR2 SYDVKM. The CDR3 sequence is CASFPGTAYQETQYF. The CDR3 region has the DNA TGTGCCAGCTTCCCCGGGACAGCGTACCAAGAGACCCAGTACTTC.

Concerning this clone itself: Sequence at one end of the junction differs from germline and may be a read error. This chain links TRBV28 with TRBJ1-5, with D perhaps TRBD1 (5 bases). Looked up from germline, CDR1 is MDHEN and CDR2 is SYDVKM. There are 14 residues in the CDR3. The CDR3: CASSPGGSSQPQHF. In DNA form, the CDR3 reads TGTGCCAGCAGTCCGGGGGGGAGCAGTCAGCCCCAGCATTTT.

The chain is built from TRBV28 and TRBJ2-7; 7 bases fit TRBD2. V gave up 6 bases and J gave up 3 bases; unmatched junction bases: 11. CDR1 MDHEN and CDR2 SYDVKM come from the germline V gene. This CDR3 region has 15 residues. The CDR3 reads CASRSGGGGNYEQYF. As DNA, the CDR3 is TGTGCCAGCAGATCCGGTGGCGGGGGTAACTACGAGCAGTACTTC.

The genes are TRBV6-5 and TRBJ2-7; 10 bases fit TRBD2. Germline trimming cut 5 bases from V and 6 bases from J; bases unmatched to any gene: 10. This CDR3 spans 15 amino acids. CDR1 MNHEY and CDR2 SVGAGI come from the germline V gene. The CDR3 sequence is CASSARLAGVFEQYF. The CDR3 DNA sequence: TGTGCCAGCAGTGCCCGGCTAGCGGGAGTTTTCGAGCAGTACTTC.

The rearrangement uses TRBV27 and TRBJ2-7, with 9 nucleotides matching TRBD2. V gave up 6 bases and J gave up 4 bases; unmatched junction bases: 10. This CDR3 has 15 residues. Germline V gene data show CDR1 as MNHEY and CDR2 as SMNVEV (reference sequence). The CDR3 reads CASSQRRGGLYEQYF. The CDR3 region has the DNA TGTGCCAGCAGCCAAAGGCGGGGGGGCCTTTACGAGCAGTACTTC.

The V gene is TRBV18, the J gene TRBJ1-2, with TRBD1 matching over 9 bases. Germline assignment: CDR1 KGHSH and CDR2 LQKENI. CDR3 length: 15 residues. Trimming cost V 4 bases and J 6 bases; bases outside gene matches: 9. CDR3 protein: CASSLSQGQGHGYTF. As DNA, the CDR3 is TGTGCCAGCTCACTTAGTCAGGGACAGGGACATGGCTACACCTTC.

The J gene is TRBJ1-2, the V gene TRBV5-6, with 7 positions matching TRBD1. Losses at the gene ends were 0 bases for V and 3 bases for J; bases not matched to a gene: 8. Germline V lookup: CDR1 SGHDT, CDR2 YYEEEE. The CDR3 is 16 amino acids. The CDR3 region has the DNA TGTGCCAGCAGCTTGGACAGGGGATCCCTCGACTATGGCTACACCTTC. It translates to CASSLDRGSLDYGYTF.

This chain joins TRBV9 and TRBJ2-6; TRBD1 aligns across 7 bases. The CDR3 loop spans 15 amino acids. CDR1 is SGDLS and CDR2 is YYNGEE in the germline V gene. The V gene end was trimmed by 3 bases and the J gene end by 3 bases; junction bases not matched to a gene: 3. This CDR3 is CASSEGALGANVLTF. The CDR3 bases are TGTGCCAGCAGCGAGGGGGCGCTTGGGGCCAACGTCCTGACTTTC. Complete variable domain (other parts from reference TRBV9 and TRBJ2-6): DSGVTQTPKHLITATGQRVTLRCSPRSGDLSVYWYQQSLDQGLQFLIQYYNGEERAKGNILERFSAQQFPDLHSELNLSSLELGDSALYFCASSEGALGANVLTFGAGSRLTVL.

This chain uses TRBV10-3 with TRBJ1-2; no reliable D call. The germline V and J ends were trimmed by 7 bases and 4 bases, with 13 bases remaining between them. This CDR3 is built from 13 residues. Germline values: CDR1 ENHRY, CDR2 SYGVKD. CDR3 bases: TGTGCCATCACCGGAGGTGGCAGCTATGGCTACACCTTC. It specifies CAITGGGSYGYTF.

Regarding this clone: An end of the junction does not agree with germline; a read error may underlie this. The DNA of the CDR3 is TGTTCCAGCAGCTCTACTTTTCTAGCGGGAGATCGTGAGCAGTACTTC. Translating gives CSSSSTFLAGDREQYF. V usage is TRBV7-9 and J usage is TRBJ2-7; 10 positions match TRBD2. Germline values: CDR1 SEHNR, CDR2 FQNEAQ (reference sequence). The length of the CDR3 is 16 residues.

The CDR3 nucleotides read TGTGCCAGCAGCCAGACGGGGAGCACCTACAATGAGCAGTTCTTC. The encoded protein is CASSQTGSTYNEQFF. The rearrangement joins TRBV4-2 to TRBJ2-1, with a tentative D call TRBD2 (5 bases). With 3 bases removed from V and 2 bases from J, the gap between germline ends came to 11 bases. The CDR3 runs 15 residues. Germline CDR1 is LGHNA and CDR2 is YNFKEQ.

The genes are TRBV19 and TRBJ1-1; D gene ambiguous. The V end was cut by 11 bases, the J end by 1 base, with 17 bases between. This CDR3 is built from 14 residues. Per germline, CDR1 LNHDA and CDR2 SQIVND (reference sequence). CDR3 DNA sequence: TGTGCCGAATCGCTCTTGGAGAAGAACACTGAAGCTTTCTTT. Residues: CAESLLEKNTEAFF.

V and J are TRBV7-2 and TRBJ2-7; 9 nucleotides agree with TRBD2. CDR1 and CDR2 (germline): SGHTA, FQGNSA. V was clipped by 5 bases and J by 2 bases; unmatched bases: 7. CDR3 length equals 15 residues. The CDR3 DNA reads as TGTGCCAGCAGCCCGCGGACTAGCGTAACCTACGAGCAGTACTTC. Protein product: CASSPRTSVTYEQYF.

CDR3 loop: CASSLTGTGGYGYTF. CDR3 DNA: TGTGCCAGCAGCCTAACCGGGACAGGGGGGTATGGCTACACCTTC. The genes are TRBV5-4 and TRBJ1-2; the match to TRBD1 covers 11 bases. The V segment lost 4 bases and the J segment 5 bases; nucleotides outside the gene matches: 7. The V gene's germline CDR1 is SGHNT and CDR2 YYREEE (reference sequence). CDR3 length: 15 residues.

This chain joins TRBV18 and TRBJ2-3, with TRBD2 matching 12 bases. The CDR3 sequence is 16 residues long. J gave up 3 bases and V 3 bases, and 4 bases lay outside the gene matches. Per germline, CDR1 KGHSH and CDR2 LQKENI. This chain's CDR3 is CASSPPLAGGTDTQYF. CDR3 in DNA: TGTGCCAGCTCACCTCCACTAGCGGGAGGTACAGATACGCAGTATTTT.

Concerning this clone: Other nucleotide sequences from this sample produce the same CDR3. The genes are TRBV7-2 and TRBJ2-1; 8 nucleotides agree with TRBD1. This CDR3 is 15 amino acids long. V lost 6 bases and J lost 1; bases outside the gene matches: 5. The germline V gene has CDR1 SGHTA and CDR2 FQGNSA. This CDR3 is CASSPRQGSYNEQFF. In DNA form, the CDR3 reads TGTGCCAGCAGTCCCAGACAGGGGTCCTACAATGAGCAGTTCTTC. The full variable domain, in which reference TRBV7-2 and TRBJ2-1 provide the parts outside the CDR3, is GAGVSQSPSNKVTEKGKDVELRCDPISGHTALYWYRQSLGQGLEFLIYFQGNSAPDKSGLPSDRFSAERTGGSVSTLTIQRTQQEDSAVYLCASSPRQGSYNEQFFGPGTRLTVL.

The chain has TRBV7-6 and TRBJ2-1; D unclear. This CDR3 region has 15 residues. V was pared by 5 bases and J by 3 bases, with 14 bases between. Germline values: CDR1 SGHVS, CDR2 FNYEAQ. The CDR3 DNA is TGTGCCAGCAGCGCCCCCGGTCTAGTCTACAATGAGCAGTTCTTC. This encodes CASSAPGLVYNEQFF.

CDR3 in DNA: TGTGCCAGCAGCGTAGCGTCCCCCCGAGGGTGGGGGGGGCCCACAGATACGCAGTATTTT. It encodes CASSVASPRGWGGPTDTQYF. V and J are TRBV9 and TRBJ2-3; a weak D match, TRBD2 (7 bases). Germline loops: CDR1 SGDLS, CDR2 YYNGEE. Between the trimmed V and J ends, which lost 0 bases and 2 bases, there was a span of 25 bases. The CDR3 spans 20 residues.